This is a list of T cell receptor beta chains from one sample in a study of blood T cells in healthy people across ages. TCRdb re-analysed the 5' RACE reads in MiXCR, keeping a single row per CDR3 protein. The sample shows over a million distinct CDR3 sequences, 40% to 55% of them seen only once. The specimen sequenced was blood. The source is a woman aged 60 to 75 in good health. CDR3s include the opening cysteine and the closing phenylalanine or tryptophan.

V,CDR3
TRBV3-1,CASSQGPAGGFDEQFF
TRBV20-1,CSAQPTGDDTEAFF
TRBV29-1,CSTSGDRDVGSNEQFF
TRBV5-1,CASSPGLAGADTQYF
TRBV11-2,CASSDRATTDTQYF
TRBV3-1,CASSQGAEGGYGYTF
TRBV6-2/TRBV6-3,CASSWSDVLGEQYF
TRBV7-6,CASSFSPGTGNSPLHF
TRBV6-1,CAGSEIDGYTDTQYF
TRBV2,CASSVHRPPSPSTDTQYF
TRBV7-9,CASSPQGANTDTQYF
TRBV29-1,CSVGRAGMVNEQFF
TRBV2,CASRPGGDQETQYF
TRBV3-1,CASSQGAWGANNEQFF
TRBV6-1,CASSEPGISNQPQHF
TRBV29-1,CSVYGATNEKLFF
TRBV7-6,CASSARTGGFTEAFF
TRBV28,CASSPGRTQYF
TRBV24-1,CATGTPELTYGYTF
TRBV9,CASSVGGLRETQYF
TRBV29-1,CSVDFGEGGELFF
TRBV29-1,CSVSGNGYTF
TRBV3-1,CASTVGVGETQYF
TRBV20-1,CSATSRQGHGGGQYF
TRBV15,CATSPTKGLPQHF
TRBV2,CASSVGDYTEAFF
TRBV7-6,CASSLGTSGIGDTQYF
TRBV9,CASSVTGLTEAFF
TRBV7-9,CAAKGGAGDTQYF
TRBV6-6,CASRTLQGPNTEAFF
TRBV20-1,CSASAPSALLYNEQYF
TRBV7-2,CASSLYMAGGGEQYF
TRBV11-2,CASSTEGAGPLEQYF
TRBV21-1,CARGIGDRRSPNEQYF
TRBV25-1,CASSDSRDLTDAQYF
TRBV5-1,CASSPLADSSYNEQFF
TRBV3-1,CASSQTSGAYKEQFF
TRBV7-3,CASRGTAFGNQPQHF
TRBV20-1,CSAGTGGRNQPQHF
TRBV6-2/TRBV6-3,CASSDLAPSYEQYF
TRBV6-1,CASSEWKGGYYEQYF
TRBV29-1,CSVQGWNEQFF
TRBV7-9,CASSLGWDTDHTDTQYF
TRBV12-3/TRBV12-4,CASSFTGREVLETQYF
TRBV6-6,CASSDRGGEETQYF
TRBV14,CASSQVGRLNEQFF
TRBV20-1,CSAISGRGTDTQYF
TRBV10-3,CATLKGGEETQYF
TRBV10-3,CAISDPGYEQFF
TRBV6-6,CASSPVTPRGEQYF
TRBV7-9,CASITGQGDTYNEQFF
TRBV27,CASSPRFAPGGTNEKLFF
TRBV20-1,CSARRKVIADTQYF
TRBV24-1,CATSDGLVQETQYF